This is a list of T cell receptor beta chains from one sample in a study of shared clonotypes between healthy human individuals. Method: immunoSEQ multiplex PCR; TCRdb's copy keeps in-frame clones and lacks some. The repertoire includes roughly 2,000,000 clones, just under 95% of them detected once, and less than 2% sits in the top ten. The sample taken for sequencing was naive CD8+ T cells from PBMCs. These receptors were collected from a man aged 18 to 30 in good health. Some clones in this sample may be carry-over from other donors' samples. CDR3s include the opening cysteine and the closing phenylalanine or tryptophan. Fields, in order: clone size, D gene, J gene, V gene, CDR3 protein, CDR3 DNA. The D gene is left open where the match is weak. Size is omitted from some rows. Given values are once, few, many or a class for expanded clones.

. . TRBJ2-7 TRBV7-9 CASSSSRGQPYEQYF TGTGCCAGCAGCTCGAGTCGAGGGCAGCCCTACGAGCAGTACTTC
. TRBD1 TRBJ2-2 TRBV9 CASSVGQGATGELFF TGTGCCAGCAGCGTCGGACAGGGGGCGACTGGGGAGCTGTTTTTT
. TRBD1 TRBJ2-7 TRBV28 CASTERTGVYEQYF TGTGCCAGCACCGAGAGGACAGGGGTATACGAGCAGTACTTC
. . TRBJ1-1 TRBV15 CATSRERRAEAFF TGTGCCACCAGCAGAGAAAGGAGGGCTGAAGCTTTCTTT
once . TRBJ2-7 TRBV21-1 CASSKEQGRIEQYF TGTGCCAGCAGCAAAGAACAGGGCAGGATCGAGCAGTACTTC
once . TRBJ2-7 TRBV28 CASSLHGAFLLGGPPYEQYF TGTGCCAGCAGTTTACACGGGGCTTTCTTACTGGGCGGGCCCCCCTACGAGCAGTACTTC
. . TRBJ2-7 TRBV7-8 CASSPGGVSYEQYF TGTGCCAGCAGCCCCGGCGGGGTCTCCTACGAGCAGTACTTC
. TRBD1 TRBJ2-7 TRBV27 CASSSPGQGYEQYF TGTGCCAGCAGTAGCCCGGGACAGGGGTACGAGCAGTACTTC
. . TRBJ1-2 TRBV10-3 CAISPERDPAGYTF TGTGCCATCAGTCCCGAGAGGGATCCCGCTGGCTACACCTTC
. TRBD1 TRBJ1-2 TRBV6-1 CASTGTEPNYGYTF TGTGCCAGCACTGGGACAGAGCCTAACTATGGCTACACCTTC
. . TRBJ2-1 TRBV21-1 CASSKADRVGVHEQFF TGTGCCAGCAGCAAAGCGGACAGGGTGGGGGTGCATGAGCAGTTCTTC